Listed below are T cell receptor beta chains from one sample, sequenced in a study of early T cells in non-severe SARS-CoV-2 infection. TCRdb re-analysed the 5' RACE reads in MiXCR, keeping a single row per CDR3 protein. The sample lists more than 65,000 distinct CDR3 sequences; roughly an eighth were seen once. Sequencing input: whole blood. Receptors originate from an adult who was a healthcare worker with PCR-confirmed SARS-CoV-2 infection or an uninfected control (not recorded which). CDR3s include the opening cysteine and the closing phenylalanine or tryptophan. The D gene is left open where the match is weak. Clone size appears in some rows only: once, few, many, or a class for an expanded clone.

D: .; J: TRBJ2-7; size: many; V: TRBV29-1; CDR3: CSVGTQKGVGEQYF; DNA: TGCAGCGTTGGGACACAAAAGGGAGTGGGAGAGCAGTACTTC
D: .; J: TRBJ1-5; size: many; V: TRBV6-2/TRBV6-3; CDR3: CASSYARSAPNQPQHF; DNA: TGTGCCAGCAGTTACGCACGGTCAGCACCCAATCAGCCCCAGCATTTT
D: TRBD1; J: TRBJ1-1; size: many; V: TRBV25-1; CDR3: CASRSRDSQNTEAFF; DNA: TGTGCCAGCAGAAGCCGGGACAGTCAGAACACTGAAGCTTTCTTT
D: .; J: TRBJ1-5; size: many; V: TRBV9; CDR3: CASSVVRVNQPQHF; DNA: TGTGCCAGCAGCGTAGTGCGAGTGAACCAGCCCCAGCATTTT
D: .; J: TRBJ2-2; size: many; V: TRBV4-3; CDR3: CASSQEGLGELFF; DNA: TGCGCCAGCAGCCAAGAAGGGCTCGGGGAGCTGTTTTTT
D: .; J: TRBJ1-5; size: few; V: TRBV6-2/TRBV6-3; CDR3: CASSRGIQPQHF; DNA: TGTGCCAGCAGTCGGGGAATTCAGCCCCAGCATTTT
D: .; J: TRBJ2-5; size: many; V: TRBV9; CDR3: CASSAEVRQETQYF; DNA: TGTGCCAGCAGCGCGGAGGTACGACAAGAGACCCAGTACTTC
D: .; J: TRBJ1-1; size: few; V: TRBV20-1; CDR3: CSARGGGRDTEAFF; DNA: TGCAGTGCTAGGGGTGGGGGGCGCGACACTGAAGCTTTCTTT
D: .; J: TRBJ1-5; size: .; V: TRBV2; CDR3: CASGRENQPQHF; DNA: TGTGCCAGCGGGAGGGAGAATCAGCCCCAGCATTTT
D: .; J: TRBJ1-1; size: many; V: TRBV12-3/TRBV12-4; CDR3: CASSMPGARNTEAFF; DNA: TGTGCCAGCAGCATGCCTGGAGCTAGGAACACTGAAGCTTTCTTT
D: TRBD1; J: TRBJ2-1; size: many; V: TRBV27; CDR3: CASSHPGMRTGGNEQFF; DNA: TGTGCCAGCAGTCACCCCGGTATGAGGACAGGGGGGAATGAGCAGTTCTTC
D: TRBD1; J: TRBJ1-3; size: many; V: TRBV7-9; CDR3: CASSPAFTGQLRNTIYF; DNA: TGTGCCAGCAGCCCTGCATTTACGGGACAGTTGAGGAACACCATATATTTT
D: TRBD2; J: TRBJ2-3; size: few; V: TRBV7-2; CDR3: CASSRAGGGTDTQYF; DNA: TGTGCCAGCAGCCGAGCGGGAGGCGGAACAGATACGCAGTATTTT
D: .; J: TRBJ1-1; size: many; V: TRBV14; CDR3: CASSQDFGMNTEAFF; DNA: TGTGCCAGCAGCCAAGATTTCGGGATGAACACTGAAGCTTTCTTT
D: .; J: TRBJ1-5; size: .; V: TRBV27; CDR3: CASSHSSNQPQHF; DNA: TGTGCCAGCAGTCACAGTAGCAATCAGCCCCAGCATTTT
D: .; J: TRBJ2-7; size: many; V: TRBV28; CDR3: CASSFDLGRNEQYF; DNA: TGTGCCAGCAGTTTTGATTTAGGGCGGAACGAGCAGTACTTC
D: .; J: TRBJ2-2; size: many; V: TRBV10-3; CDR3: CAISTRGGERGTGELFF; DNA: TGTGCCATCAGTACCCGCGGGGGCGAACGTGGCACCGGGGAGCTGTTTTTT
D: TRBD1; J: TRBJ1-1; size: many; V: TRBV12-3/TRBV12-4; CDR3: CASSPGTGFPEAFF; DNA: TGTGCCAGCAGCCCCGGGACAGGGTTTCCTGAAGCTTTCTTT
D: TRBD2; J: TRBJ2-5; size: few; V: TRBV7-2; CDR3: CASSSNRGLAARQYF; DNA: TGTGCCAGCAGCTCAAATCGGGGACTAGCAGCTCGGCAGTACTTC
D: .; J: TRBJ2-7; size: many; V: TRBV7-8; CDR3: CASSPRDEQYF; DNA: TGTGCCAGCAGCCCTAGAGACGAGCAGTACTTC
D: .; J: TRBJ1-4; size: few; V: TRBV7-2; CDR3: CASSYNPARVQNEKLFF; DNA: TGTGCCAGCAGCTATAACCCAGCAAGAGTCCAAAATGAAAAACTGTTTTTT
D: TRBD1; J: TRBJ1-1; size: many; V: TRBV5-5; CDR3: CASSYRGYILGTEAFF; DNA: TGTGCCAGCAGCTACAGGGGATACATTCTCGGCACTGAAGCTTTCTTT
D: .; J: TRBJ1-4; size: many; V: TRBV11-2; CDR3: CASSHGQGSEKLFF; DNA: TGTGCCAGCAGCCACGGCCAGGGAAGCGAAAAACTGTTTTTT
D: TRBD1; J: TRBJ1-5; size: .; V: TRBV28; CDR3: CASSPAEGANQPQHF; DNA: TGTGCCAGCAGTCCCGCAGAGGGGGCCAATCAGCCCCAGCATTTT
D: TRBD2; J: TRBJ2-3; size: many; V: TRBV7-2; CDR3: CASSLVGLAGGPTDTQYF; DNA: TGTGCCAGCAGCTTAGTTGGACTAGCGGGAGGGCCAACAGATACGCAGTATTTT
D: .; J: TRBJ1-2; size: few; V: TRBV9; CDR3: CASRKGGNYGYTF; DNA: TGTGCCAGCAGGAAGGGGGGAAACTATGGCTACACCTTC
D: .; J: TRBJ1-1; size: many; V: TRBV10-2; CDR3: CASSRSDSPKNTEAFF; DNA: TGCGCCAGCAGTAGGTCGGACAGCCCGAAGAACACTGAAGCTTTCTTT
D: TRBD1; J: TRBJ1-2; size: few; V: TRBV6-5; CDR3: CASSYRGTAGGGYTF; DNA: TGTGCCAGCAGTTACCGCGGGACAGCCGGGGGTGGCTACACCTTC
D: .; J: TRBJ2-5; size: many; V: TRBV9; CDR3: CASSVRDSQETQYF; DNA: TGTGCCAGCAGCGTGAGGGACTCCCAAGAGACCCAGTACTTC
D: .; J: TRBJ2-2; size: .; V: TRBV11-3; CDR3: CASSFRNTGELFF; DNA: TGTGCCAGCAGCTTCAGGAACACCGGGGAGCTGTTTTTT